This passage covers 25 T cell receptor beta chains from one sample sequenced in a study of T cells after yellow fever vaccination. TCRdb re-derived calls from the 5' RACE reads in MiXCR, one entry per CDR3 protein. The table records about 320,000 distinct CDR3 sequences, under 15% of them present only once. This specimen consisted of CD4+ T cells sorted from PBMCs, obtained 15 days after the yellow fever booster vaccination. The receptors derive from a man aged 18 to 29 who received the YFV17D yellow fever vaccine.

The rearrangement links TRBV19 to TRBJ2-7; 7 positions match TRBD1. The CDR3 has 14 amino acids. Germline V gene sequence: CDR1 LNHDA, CDR2 SQIVND (reference sequence). Trimming cost V 6 bases and J 5 bases; bases outside gene matches: 10. The CDR3, as DNA: TGTGCCAGTAGACTGACAGGGTCCGGCGACGAGCAGTACTTC. Translated, it gives CASRLTGSGDEQYF.

This clonotype was recorded at least ten times. The V call is TRBV20-1, the J call TRBJ2-7; D not certain. Per germline, CDR1 DFQATT and CDR2 SNEGSKA (reference sequence). Trimming removed 4 bases from V and 7 bases from J, with 14 bases in between. The CDR3 loop spans 12 amino acids. Written as DNA, the CDR3 is TGCAGTGCTATAGGCTCTACGGGTGAGCAGTACTTC. Protein product: CSAIGSTGEQYF.

This clonotype appeared a few times. The junction shows a germline mismatch at one end, possibly a read error. The chain is built from TRBV2 and TRBJ1-1, with D maybe TRBD1 (6 bases). CDR1 and CDR2 from the germline V gene are SNHLY and FYNNEI. The CDR3 totals 14 residues. The CDR3 spells CASSEGGQGRIRLF. CDR3 bases: TGTGCCAGCAGCGAGGGGGGGCAGGGCCGCATTCGTCTCTTT.

This clonotype was seen only a few times. V usage is TRBV3-1 and J usage is TRBJ2-7; D gene unclear. V lost 0 bases to trimming and J lost 0 bases, with 9 bases between them. Germline CDR1 is LGHDT and CDR2 is YNNKEL (reference sequence). This CDR3 is built from 15 residues. CDR3 DNA: TGTGCCAGCAGCCAAGAAGCACTGAGCTCCTACGAGCAGTACTTC. Translation gives CASSQEALSSYEQYF.

As concerns this clonotype: Without the conserved terminal phenylalanine or tryptophan, this CDR3 likely stems from a read error. The DNA is omitted, as the CDR3 cannot be located on it reliably, and the CDR3 follows TCRdb's listing. J is TRBJ1-2 and V is TRBV7-2; the D call in the table, TRBD1, was not verified against the DNA. Ends included, the CDR3 has 16 residues. From germline, CDR1 is SGHTA and CDR2 FQGNSA. The CDR3 loop reads CASSYSTGENYGSFTL.

V and J are TRBV4-3 and TRBJ1-3; tentative D call: TRBD1 (6 bases). Trimming removed 1 base from V and 0 bases from J, with 7 bases in between. Germline V lookup: CDR1 LGHNA, CDR2 YSLEER. This CDR3 has 15 residues. In DNA, the CDR3 is TGCGCCAGCAGCCAAGGGACAGCCTCTGGAAACACCATATATTTT. Its translation is CASSQGTASGNTIYF.

This clonotype occurred a few times. The J gene is TRBJ2-7, the V gene TRBV15, with 7 positions matching TRBD1. Trimming removed 0 bases from V and 2 bases from J; junction bases left unmatched: 4. CDR1 is LNHNV, CDR2 YYDKDF, per germline (reference sequence). CDR3 length: 15 residues. CDR3 loop: CATSRDDRAAYEQYF. In nucleotides, the CDR3 is TGTGCCACCAGCAGAGATGACAGGGCTGCCTACGAGCAGTACTTC. The variable domain in full, completed from reference TRBV15 and TRBJ2-7, reads DAMVIQNPRYQVTQFGKPVTLSCSQTLNHNVMYWYQQKSSQAPKLLFHYYDKDFNNEADTPDNFQSRRPNTSFCFLDIRSPGLGDTAMYLCATSRDDRAAYEQYFGPGTRLTVT.

The CDR3 sequence is CSANNLQVEAFF. The CDR3 nucleotides read TGCAGTGCAAACAACCTACAGGTTGAAGCTTTCTTT. The rearrangement links TRBV20-1 to TRBJ1-1; maybe TRBD1 (5 bases). Between the trimmed V and J ends, which lost 6 bases and 7 bases, there was a span of 15 bases. Per germline, CDR1 DFQATT and CDR2 SNEGSKA (reference sequence). CDR3 size: 12 residues.

The chain joins TRBV28 to TRBJ2-6, with 8 bases identical to TRBD1. The CDR3 consists of 16 residues. Germline CDR1 and CDR2: MDHEN and SYDVKM. The trim removed 4 bases at V and 0 bases at J, leaving 2 bases unmatched. CDR3 nucleotides: TGTGCCAGCAGTTCGACAGGGGACTCTGGGGCCAACGTCCTGACTTTC. This sequence encodes CASSSTGDSGANVLTF.

This clonotype was picked up a small number of times. The gene calls are TRBV20-1 and TRBJ2-1, with D hard to call. This CDR3 is built from 15 residues. Trimming took 0 bases from V and 6 from J, leaving 15 bases between them. Germline CDR1 reads DFQATT; CDR2 reads SNEGSKA (reference sequence). As DNA, the CDR3 is TGCAGTGCTAGAGATATCTATGGCTTCGCCAATGAGCAGTTCTTC. This sequence encodes CSARDIYGFANEQFF.

The chain joins TRBV20-1 to TRBJ1-5; D might be TRBD1 (6 bases). Germline V CDR1 and CDR2: DFQATT, SNEGSKA (reference sequence). This CDR3 is built from 14 residues. Trimming stripped 2 bases from V and 1 base from J, with 9 bases between. The CDR3 here is CSARSGDSNQPQHF. As DNA, the CDR3 is TGCAGTGCTAGATCAGGGGACAGCAATCAGCCCCAGCATTTT.

This chain connects TRBV29-1 to TRBJ2-1, with 12 nucleotides matching TRBD2. V lost 6 bases, J lost 6 bases, and 9 bases stayed unmatched. CDR1 is SQVTM, CDR2 ANQGSEA, per germline. The CDR3 length is 15 residues. CDR3 coding DNA: TGCAGCGTCCTCCCAAGACTAGCGGGGGTCAATGAGCAGTTCTTC. Protein sequence: CSVLPRLAGVNEQFF.

V usage is TRBV12-3 or TRBV12-4 and J usage is TRBJ1-6; 10 bases fit TRBD1. V lost 3 bases and J lost 8; bases outside the gene matches: 4. CDR3 length: 15 residues. This CDR3 reads CASSLGGQGDSPLHF. CDR3 nucleotide sequence: TGTGCCAGCAGTTTGGGCGGACAGGGGGATTCACCCCTCCACTTT.

The V call is TRBV12-3 or TRBV12-4, the J call TRBJ1-6; 7 nucleotides line up with TRBD1. V shed 4 bases, J shed 8 bases, and the junction held 2 bases outside the gene matches. This CDR3 is 13 amino acids long. The CDR3 DNA follows: TGTGCCAGCAGTTGGGACAGAGATTCACCCCTCCACTTT. Amino acids: CASSWDRDSPLHF.

The V and J genes are TRBV30 and TRBJ1-5, with D possibly being TRBD1 (5 bases). CDR3 length: 16 amino acids. Deletions cut 2 bases from V and 2 bases from J, with 16 bases between. Germline assignment: CDR1 GTSNPN and CDR2 SVGIG (reference sequence). The CDR3 loop reads CAWSRSGKGRNQPQHF. The CDR3 region has the DNA TGTGCCTGGAGTCGTTCAGGGAAGGGTCGCAATCAGCCCCAGCATTTT.

The chain couples TRBV5-1 to TRBJ1-5; D unresolved. The germline CDR1 and CDR2 sequences are SGHRS and YFSETQ. The CDR3 length is 14 residues. The V gene lost 5 bases and the J gene lost 1 base, with 10 bases spanning the gap. CDR3 DNA sequence: TGCGCCAGCAGGACGAACCCAAGCAATCAGCCCCAGCATTTT. It codes for CASRTNPSNQPQHF.

V and J are TRBV7-2 and TRBJ1-2; D perhaps matches TRBD1 (5 bases). Trimming cost V 5 bases and J 0 bases, with 13 bases left between them. The CDR3 is made up of 15 amino acids. Germline CDR1 and CDR2: SGHTA and FQGNSA. The CDR3 spells CASSPNWGTNYGYTF. The CDR3 DNA follows: TGTGCCAGCAGCCCCAACTGGGGGACTAACTATGGCTACACCTTC. Looking up the rest from reference TRBV7-2 and TRBJ1-2 gives the full variable domain: GAGVSQSPSNKVTEKGKDVELRCDPISGHTALYWYRQSLGQGLEFLIYFQGNSAPDKSGLPSDRFSAERTGGSVSTLTIQRTQQEDSAVYLCASSPNWGTNYGYTFGSGTRLTVV.

This clonotype was seen a handful of times. V gene TRBV7-2 combines with J gene TRBJ2-1; D possibly uses TRBD1 or TRBD2 (5 bases each). Trimming shortened V by 7 bases and J by 2 bases, and 15 bases separated the two germline ends. The CDR3 is 15 amino acids. From germline, CDR1 is SGHTA and CDR2 FQGNSA. CDR3 sequence (DNA): TGTGCCAGCAAGGTTGGAATGGGGGCCTACAATGAGCAGTTCTTC. Amino acid sequence: CASKVGMGAYNEQFF.

This clonotype has more than one count but fewer than ten. V usage is TRBV6-4 and J usage is TRBJ2-3, with D possibly being TRBD2 (6 bases). Trimming stripped 2 bases from V and 0 bases from J, with 12 bases between. The CDR3 sequence is 16 residues long. Germline V gives CDR1 MRHNA, CDR2 SNTAGT. CDR3 nucleotides: TGTGCCAGCAGTGACAGTAGCCGGGGGAGCACAGATACGCAGTATTTT. This translates into CASSDSSRGSTDTQYF.

This clonotype was counted at least ten times. The chain employs TRBV7-2 and TRBJ2-5; 11 bases fit TRBD2. Germline V gene lookup returns CDR1 SGHTA and CDR2 FQGNSA. The CDR3 spans 15 residues. Trimming cost V 10 bases and J 2 bases; bases outside gene matches: 9. The CDR3 DNA follows: TGTGCCACTCTCATTAGCGGGGGGGTTCAAGAGACCCAGTACTTC. Amino acids: CATLISGGVQETQYF.

The chain is built from TRBV29-1 and TRBJ1-2; D is possibly TRBD1 (5 bases). Germline V gene lookup returns CDR1 SQVTM and CDR2 ANQGSEA. Trimming removed 2 bases from V and 4 bases from J, with 8 bases in between. The CDR3 is 12 amino acids. The CDR3 sequence is CSVEQGGYGYTF. The CDR3 bases are TGCAGCGTTGAACAGGGAGGCTATGGCTACACCTTC.

This chain connects TRBV20-1 to TRBJ1-5; D is perhaps TRBD1 (5 bases). The germline CDR1 and CDR2 sequences are DFQATT and SNEGSKA (reference sequence). The CDR3 sequence is 15 residues long. Trimming shortened V by 0 bases and J by 6 bases, and 15 bases separated the two germline ends. The CDR3 DNA sequence: TGCAGTGCTAGAGACTTCGGGGGTACTTTTCAGCCCCAGCATTTT. Protein: CSARDFGGTFQPQHF.

This clonotype was seen more than once but under ten times. The V call is TRBV6-5, the J call TRBJ1-2; 8 bases map to TRBD1. V was clipped by 6 bases and J by 7 bases; unmatched bases: 16. Germline lookup yields CDR1 MNHEY and CDR2 SVGAGI. CDR3 length: 16 amino acids. The CDR3 loop is CASSLYPGQVQGGYTF. Here the CDR3 DNA reads TGTGCCAGCAGCCTCTATCCGGGACAGGTTCAAGGTGGCTACACCTTC.

This clonotype was recorded a few times. The rearrangement links TRBV6-1 to TRBJ2-5, with 8 bases lining up with TRBD1. The CDR3 runs to 14 residues. Germline trimming cut 4 bases from V and 7 bases from J; bases unmatched to any gene: 8. Germline V gives CDR1 MNHNS, CDR2 SASEGT. CDR3 in DNA: TGTGCCAGCAGTGCGGCAGGGGGCTTCGGGACCCAGTACTTC. Its protein is CASSAAGGFGTQYF.

This chain joins TRBV6-1 and TRBJ1-5; TRBD1 matches at 8 bases. Trimming at V came to 5 bases and at J to 0 bases, leaving 3 bases not matched to a gene. Germline V gene lookup returns CDR1 MNHNS and CDR2 SASEGT. The CDR3 length is 15 residues. For the CDR3, the DNA is TGTGCCAGCAGTCGGACAGGGTATAGCAATCAGCCCCAGCATTTT. Translated: CASSRTGYSNQPQHF.